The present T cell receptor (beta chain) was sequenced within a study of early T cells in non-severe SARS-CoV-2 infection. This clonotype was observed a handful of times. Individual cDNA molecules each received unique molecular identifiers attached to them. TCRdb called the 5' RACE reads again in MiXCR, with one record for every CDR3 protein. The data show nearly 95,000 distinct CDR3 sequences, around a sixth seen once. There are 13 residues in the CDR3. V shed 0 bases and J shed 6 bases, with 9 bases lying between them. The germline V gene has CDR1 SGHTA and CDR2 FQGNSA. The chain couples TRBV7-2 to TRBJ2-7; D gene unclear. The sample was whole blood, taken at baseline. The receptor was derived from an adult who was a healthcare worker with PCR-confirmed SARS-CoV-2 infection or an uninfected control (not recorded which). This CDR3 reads CASSLALLGEQYF. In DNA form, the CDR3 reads TGTGCCAGCAGCTTAGCGCTCTTGGGCGAGCAGTACTTC.